The clone carrying this T cell receptor beta chain appeared once. Its antigen is unidentified. The entry originates in a study of OX40 agonist ivuxolimab in advanced cancers. Profiled with immunoSEQ multiplex PCR; TCRdb holds only in-frame clones, not every one. The table shows roughly 73,000 clones, with 80% to 90% occurring only once. Study-wide points: The specificity for antigen of the expanded peripheral T cells was not determined.

The CDR3 runs 16 residues. V gave up 5 bases and J gave up 8 bases; unmatched junction bases: 9. Germline V lookup: CDR1 SGHVS, CDR2 FQNEAQ. Sample: CD4+ or CD8+ T cells sorted from blood, taken in a trial of the OX40 agonist ivuxolimab. V usage is TRBV7-8 and J usage is TRBJ2-1; 13 bases line up with TRBD2. This clonotype was obtained from an adult with an advanced solid tumor such as melanoma, head and neck, liver or kidney cancer. In DNA, the CDR3 is TGTGCCAGCAGCCTCCGAGAGGGACTAGCGGGATATGAGCAGTTCTTC. It is translated as CASSLREGLAGYEQFF.